This TCR beta chain was found in a study of human T cells and chemical hapten exposure. This clonotype came up many times. A single record per CDR3 protein comes from TCRdb applying MiXCR to the 5' RACE reads. This sample has about 140,000 distinct CDR3 sequences, with approximately 4% found just once. The authors' total RNA extraction used unfractionated whole blood. The V gene's germline CDR1 is SGHDT and CDR2 YYEEEE. V was clipped by 4 bases and J by 0 bases, with 14 bases between them. The CDR3 has 15 amino acids. The sequence was obtained from a female donor in good health. This rearrangement joins TRBV5-6 to TRBJ2-7; perhaps TRBD1 as D (5 bases). The CDR3 DNA reads as TGTGCCAGCAGCCCAGGGCCCTCAACCTCCTACGAGCAGTACTTC. Translated: CASSPGPSTSYEQYF.